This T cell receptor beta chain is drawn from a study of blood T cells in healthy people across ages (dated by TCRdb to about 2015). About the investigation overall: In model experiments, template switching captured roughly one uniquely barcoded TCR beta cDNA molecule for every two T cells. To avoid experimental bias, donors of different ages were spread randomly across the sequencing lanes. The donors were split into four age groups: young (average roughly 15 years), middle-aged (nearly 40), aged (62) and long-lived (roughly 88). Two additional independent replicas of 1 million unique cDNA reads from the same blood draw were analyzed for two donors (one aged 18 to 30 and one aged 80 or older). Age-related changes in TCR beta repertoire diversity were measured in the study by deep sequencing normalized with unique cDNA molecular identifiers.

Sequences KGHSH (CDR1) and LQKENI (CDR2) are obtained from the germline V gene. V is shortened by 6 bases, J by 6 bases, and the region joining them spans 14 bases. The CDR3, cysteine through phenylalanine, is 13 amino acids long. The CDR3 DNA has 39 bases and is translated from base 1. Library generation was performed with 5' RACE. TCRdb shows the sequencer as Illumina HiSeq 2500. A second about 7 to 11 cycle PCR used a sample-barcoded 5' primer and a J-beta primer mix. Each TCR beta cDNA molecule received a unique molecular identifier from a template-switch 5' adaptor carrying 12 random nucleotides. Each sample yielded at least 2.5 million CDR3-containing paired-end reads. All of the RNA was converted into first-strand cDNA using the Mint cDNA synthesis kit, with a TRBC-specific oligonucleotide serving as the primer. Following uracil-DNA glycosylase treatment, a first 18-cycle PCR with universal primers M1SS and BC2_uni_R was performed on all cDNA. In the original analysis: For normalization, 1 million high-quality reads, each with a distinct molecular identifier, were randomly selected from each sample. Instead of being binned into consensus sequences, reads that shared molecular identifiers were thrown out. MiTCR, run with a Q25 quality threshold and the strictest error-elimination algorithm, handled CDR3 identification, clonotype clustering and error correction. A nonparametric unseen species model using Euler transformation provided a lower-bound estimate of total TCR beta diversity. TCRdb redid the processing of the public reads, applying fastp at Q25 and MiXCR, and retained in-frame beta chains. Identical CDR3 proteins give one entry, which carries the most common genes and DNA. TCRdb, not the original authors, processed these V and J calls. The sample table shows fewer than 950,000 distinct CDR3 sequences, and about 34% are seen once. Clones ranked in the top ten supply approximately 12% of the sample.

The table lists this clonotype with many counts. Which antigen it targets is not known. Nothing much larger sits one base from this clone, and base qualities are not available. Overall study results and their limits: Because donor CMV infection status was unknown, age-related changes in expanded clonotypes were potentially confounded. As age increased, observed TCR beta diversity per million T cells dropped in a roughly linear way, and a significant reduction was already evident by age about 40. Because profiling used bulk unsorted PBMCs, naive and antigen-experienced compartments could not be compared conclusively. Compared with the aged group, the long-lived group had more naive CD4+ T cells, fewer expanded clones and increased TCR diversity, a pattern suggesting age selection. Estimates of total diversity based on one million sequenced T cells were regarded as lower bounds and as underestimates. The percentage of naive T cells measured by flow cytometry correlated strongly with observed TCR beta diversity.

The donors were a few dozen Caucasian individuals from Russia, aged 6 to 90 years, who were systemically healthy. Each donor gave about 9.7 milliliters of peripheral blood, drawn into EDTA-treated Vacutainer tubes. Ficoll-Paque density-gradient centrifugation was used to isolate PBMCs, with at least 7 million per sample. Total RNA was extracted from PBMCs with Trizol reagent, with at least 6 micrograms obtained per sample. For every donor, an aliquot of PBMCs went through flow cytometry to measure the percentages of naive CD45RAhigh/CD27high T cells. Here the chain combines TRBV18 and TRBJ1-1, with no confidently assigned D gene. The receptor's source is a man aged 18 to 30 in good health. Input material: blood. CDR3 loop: CASSPGHGSEAFF. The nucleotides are TGTGCCAGCTCGCCAGGTCACGGCTCTGAAGCTTTCTTT.